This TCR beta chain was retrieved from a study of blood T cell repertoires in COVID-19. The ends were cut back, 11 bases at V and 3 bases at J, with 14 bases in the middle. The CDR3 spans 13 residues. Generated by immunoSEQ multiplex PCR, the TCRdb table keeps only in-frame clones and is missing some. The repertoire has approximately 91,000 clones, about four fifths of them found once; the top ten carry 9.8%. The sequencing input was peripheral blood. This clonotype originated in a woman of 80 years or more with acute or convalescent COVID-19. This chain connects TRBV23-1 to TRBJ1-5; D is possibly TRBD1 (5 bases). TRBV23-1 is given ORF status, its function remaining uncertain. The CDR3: CAGKGEVNQPQHF. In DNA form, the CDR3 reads TGCGCCGGCAAAGGGGAGGTCAATCAGCCCCAGCATTTT.